This TCR beta chain was captured in a study of blood T cells in healthy people across ages. General observations from the study: Naive CD4+ cell counts and diversity both ran higher in long-lived than in aged donors. CMV status of donors was unknown, possibly confounding expanded clonotype changes.

The CDR3 has 14 amino acids. The germline V gene has CDR1 DFQATT and CDR2 SNEGSKA (reference sequence). V lost 4 bases and J lost 7; bases outside the gene matches: 10. The table lists this clonotype with a few counts. Its specificity is unknown. Then a second PCR, running roughly 7 to 11 cycles, was carried out with a sample-barcoded 5' primer and a J-beta primer mix. In TCRdb, the 5' RACE reads were re-called with MiXCR into one record per CDR3 protein. In the table there are about 570,000 distinct CDR3 sequences, 25% to 30% of which are singletons. The chain combines TRBV20-1 with TRBJ2-3; 8 bases map to TRBD1. The receptor comes from a woman in her sixties or seventies in good health. Sequencing was carried out using blood. The CDR3 region is CSAIDRGRENTQYF. In nucleotides, the CDR3 is TGCAGTGCTATCGACAGGGGTCGGGAGAATACGCAGTATTTT.